A selection of T cell receptor beta chains follows, all from one sample in a study of graft-versus-host responses after intestinal transplantation. Profiled with immunoSEQ multiplex PCR; TCRdb holds only in-frame clones, not every one. This sample has around 96,000 clones, with about nine tenths found just once. The sample was PBMCs, taken around 450 days after intestinal transplant. The receptors shown here come from a human patient who received an intestinal transplant, so some T cells may come from the graft donor. CDR3s include the opening cysteine and the closing phenylalanine or tryptophan. D genes are given only for firm matches. Part of the rows lack a size; the others show once, few, many or a class for expanded clones.

TRBV19	TRBD2	TRBJ2-7	-	CASSIISGGTYEQYF	TGTGCCAGTAGTATAATTTCGGGGGGAACCTACGAGCAGTACTTC
TRBV12-5	-	TRBJ2-5	-	CASGLVTGAGETQYF	TGTGCTAGTGGTTTGGTAACGGGGGCAGGAGAGACCCAGTACTTC
TRBV5-6	-	TRBJ1-6	once	CASSLSGSYNSPLHF	TGTGCCAGCAGCTTATCCGGCTCCTATAATTCACCCCTCCACTTT
TRBV4-1	-	TRBJ1-3	-	CASSPPKGGNGNTIYF	TGCGCCAGCAGCCCCCCCAAGGGGGGAAACGGAAACACCATATATTTT
TRBV7-7	-	TRBJ2-5	-	CASSLAVVETQYF	TGTGCTAGCAGCTTAGCGGTGGTGGAGACCCAGTACTTC
TRBV21-1	-	TRBJ1-5	-	CASSAGNQPQHF	TGTGCCAGCAGCGCAGGCAATCAGCCTCAGCATTTT
TRBV2	-	TRBJ1-1	-	CASRTRSMNTEAFF	TGTGCCAGCAGAACCCGCAGCATGAACACTGAAGCTTTCTTT
TRBV6-1	TRBD2	TRBJ2-7	-	CASTQFTSGGYEQYF	TGTGCCAGCACCCAGTTTACTAGCGGGGGCTACGAGCAGTACTTC
TRBV11-2	-	TRBJ2-5	-	CASSLFSQTQETQYF	TGTGCCAGCAGCTTGTTTTCCCAGACCCAAGAGACCCAGTACTTC
TRBV23-1	TRBD1	TRBJ1-4	once	CASSQSRGQGEKLFF	TGCGCCAGCAGTCAATCGCGAGGACAGGGAGAAAAACTGTTTTTT
TRBV29-1	TRBD1	TRBJ1-1	-	CSVGQGLNTEAFF	TGCAGCGTAGGACAGGGTCTGAACACTGAAGCTTTCTTT
TRBV9	-	TRBJ2-7	-	CASSVGVSYEQYF	TGTGCCAGCAGCGTTGGCGTCTCCTACGAGCAGTACTTC
TRBV29-1	TRBD1	TRBJ1-1	-	CSVRTGKAFF	TGCAGCGTTCGGACAGGGAAAGCTTTCTTT
TRBV7-8	TRBD1	TRBJ2-1	-	CASSSRQGLSPGEQFF	TGTGCCAGCAGCTCCCGACAGGGGCTTTCTCCCGGTGAGCAGTTCTTC
TRBV6-6	TRBD1	TRBJ1-2	-	CASRPPRTGRGYTF	TGTGCCAGCAGACCACCCCGGACAGGTCGTGGCTACACCTTC
TRBV2	-	TRBJ1-2	few	CASSDLWGYTF	TGTGCCAGCAGTGACCTTTGGGGCTACACCTTC
TRBV5-1	TRBD1	TRBJ2-1	-	CASSDAWTGYNEQFF	TGCGCCAGCAGCGACGCTTGGACAGGATACAATGAGCAGTTCTTC
TRBV7-9	-	TRBJ2-3	-	CASSLGFGSQYF	TGTGCCAGCAGCTTAGGTTTCGGTTCGCAGTATTTT
TRBV7-2	TRBD2	TRBJ2-7	-	CASSLLAGDTYEQYF	TGTGCCAGCAGCTTACTGGCGGGGGATACCTACGAGCAGTACTTC
TRBV9	-	TRBJ2-7	-	CASSFYRDEQYF	TGTGCCAGCAGCTTCTACAGGGACGAGCAGTACTTC
TRBV11-2	-	TRBJ2-4	-	CASSFQAEASIQYF	TGTGCCAGCAGCTTCCAGGCGGAGGCAAGCATTCAGTACTTC
TRBV12-5	-	TRBJ1-1	once	CASGLVPTLFEAFF	TGTGCTAGTGGTTTAGTCCCGACACTCTTTGAAGCTTTCTTT
TRBV11-2	-	TRBJ2-1	once	CASSLLGGGPYNEQFF	TGTGCCAGCAGCTTACTCGGCGGGGGCCCCTACAATGAGCAGTTCTTC
TRBV10-3	TRBD1	TRBJ1-3	few	CAVSAGQGSGGNTIYF	TGTGCCGTCTCCGCGGGACAGGGAAGTGGGGGAAACACCATATATTTT
TRBV7-3	TRBD1	TRBJ1-1	-	CASSSRQGSEAFF	TGTGCCAGCAGCTCCCGACAGGGATCTGAAGCTTTCTTT
TRBV5-6	-	TRBJ2-3	-	CASSLEGLDTQYF	TGTGCCAGCAGCTTAGAGGGTTTGGATACGCAGTATTTT
TRBV6-6	-	TRBJ1-1	-	CASIPGYTEAFF	TGTGCCAGCATCCCCGGGTACACTGAAGCTTTCTTT
TRBV18	-	TRBJ1-2	-	CASSPTALRDYGYTF	TGTGCCAGCTCACCAACCGCTTTGAGAGACTATGGCTACACCTTC
TRBV13	-	TRBJ1-4	once	CASSFWGSEKLFF	TGTGCCAGCAGCTTCTGGGGCAGCGAAAAACTGTTTTTT
TRBV13	-	TRBJ1-3	-	CASSLPSAISGNTIYF	TGTGCCAGCAGCTTACCTTCAGCCATCTCTGGAAACACCATATATTTT
TRBV5-5	TRBD1	TRBJ1-1	-	CASSFSGGWGTEAFF	TGTGCCAGCAGCTTTTCAGGGGGCTGGGGCACTGAAGCTTTCTTT
TRBV7-3	TRBD1	TRBJ1-6	-	CASSRDRLYNSPLHF	TGTGCCAGCAGCCGGGACAGGCTCTATAATTCACCCCTCCACTTT
TRBV6-1	-	TRBJ2-3	-	CASTPGWVTDTQYF	TGTGCCAGCACCCCAGGGTGGGTCACAGATACGCAGTATTTT
TRBV7-2	-	TRBJ1-2	-	CASSWGSLNYGYTF	TGTGCCAGCAGCTGGGGCAGCCTTAACTATGGCTACACCTTC
TRBV5-6	-	TRBJ1-1	once	CASSLGQVKTEAFF	TGTGCCAGCAGCTTGGGACAGGTTAAAACTGAAGCTTTCTTT
TRBV5-8	-	TRBJ1-2	-	CASSYGGWFLDYGYTF	TGTGCCAGCAGCTACGGTGGATGGTTTCTAGACTATGGCTACACCTTC
TRBV6-1	-	TRBJ1-2	-	CASSAQGNYGYTF	TGTGCCAGCAGTGCCCAGGGCAACTATGGCTACACCTTC
TRBV19	TRBD1	TRBJ2-7	-	CASSMWQGAYEQYF	TGTGCCAGTAGTATGTGGCAGGGGGCCTACGAGCAGTACTTC
TRBV18	-	TRBJ1-2	-	CASSPWSGEEKDYGYTF	TGTGCCAGCTCACCTTGGTCCGGAGAGGAAAAGGACTATGGCTACACCTTC
TRBV4-1	-	TRBJ1-5	-	CASSQGLTGNQPQHF	TGCGCCAGCAGCCAAGGTCTCACAGGCAATCAGCCCCAGCATTTT
TRBV10-3	TRBD1	TRBJ2-7	-	CAISDPGQPYEQYF	TGTGCCATCAGTGACCCGGGACAGCCCTACGAGCAGTACTTC
TRBV5-1	-	TRBJ1-6	-	CASSPLDMGSPLHF	TGCGCCAGCAGCCCCCTCGATATGGGATCACCCCTCCACTTT